The following is a T cell receptor beta chain sequence with its context. Doses given second, at about 4 or about 12 weeks, were pooled. The source of the sample is a study of T cell responses to AZD1222 COVID-19 vaccine. Data came from immunoSEQ multiplex PCR; TCRdb stores just in-frame clones and leaves some out. This table holds about 140,000 clones, 88% found once. The CDR3 totals 14 residues. Germline V gene data show CDR1 as SQVTM and CDR2 as ANQGSEA. V was pared by 0 bases and J by 5 bases, with 14 bases between. This receptor was taken from an adult who received the AZD1222 COVID-19 vaccine. Specimen: peripheral blood, collected 28 days after the second AZD1222 dose. The chain carries TRBV29-1 and TRBJ2-7, with no clear D. CDR3 DNA: TGCAGCGTTGAAGATCAACAAGGTATCCACGAGCAGTACTTC. Translating gives CSVEDQQGIHEQYF.